A single count supports the clone carrying this T cell receptor (beta chain). Measured with immunoSEQ multiplex PCR; TCRdb has only the in-frame clones, and not every one. The repertoire holds 310,000 or so clones, with roughly 88% as singletons. The data belong to a study of blood T cell repertoires in COVID-19. CDR3 size: 12 residues. Trimming took off 8 bases at V and 0 bases at J, with 8 bases between the two ends. Germline V gene lookup returns CDR1 LGHDT and CDR2 YNNKEL (reference sequence). The chain employs TRBV3-1 (or the pseudogene TRBV3-2) and TRBJ2-7; the D gene is possibly TRBD1 (6 bases). The TCR was taken from a woman in her fifties or sixties with acute or convalescent COVID-19. The sequencing sample was made of peripheral blood. The CDR3 loop is CASQGNSYEQYF. In DNA, the CDR3 is TGTGCCAGCCAGGGGAACTCCTACGAGCAGTACTTC.